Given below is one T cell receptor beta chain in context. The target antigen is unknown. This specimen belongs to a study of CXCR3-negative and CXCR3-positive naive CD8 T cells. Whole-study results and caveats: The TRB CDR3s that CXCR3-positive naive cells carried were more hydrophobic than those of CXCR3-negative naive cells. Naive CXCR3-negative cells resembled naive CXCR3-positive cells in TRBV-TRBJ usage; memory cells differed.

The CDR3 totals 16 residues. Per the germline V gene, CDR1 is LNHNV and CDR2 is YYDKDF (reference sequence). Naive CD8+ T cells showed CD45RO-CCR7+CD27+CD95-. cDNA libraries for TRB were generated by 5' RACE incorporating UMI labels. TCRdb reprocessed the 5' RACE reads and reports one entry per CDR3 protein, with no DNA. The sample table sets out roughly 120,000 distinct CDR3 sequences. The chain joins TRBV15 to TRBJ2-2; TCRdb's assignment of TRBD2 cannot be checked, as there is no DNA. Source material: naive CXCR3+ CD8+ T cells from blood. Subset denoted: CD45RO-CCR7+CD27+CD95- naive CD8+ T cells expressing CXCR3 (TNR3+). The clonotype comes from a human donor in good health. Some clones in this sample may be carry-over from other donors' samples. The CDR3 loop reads CATSRDLQGGTGELFF. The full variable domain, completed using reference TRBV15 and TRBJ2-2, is DAMVIQNPRYQVTQFGKPVTLSCSQTLNHNVMYWYQQKSSQAPKLLFHYYDKDFNNEADTPDNFQSRRPNTSFCFLDIRSPGLGDTAMYLCATSRDLQGGTGELFFGEGSRLTVL.